These 12 T cell receptor beta chains share one sample of origin, sequenced in a study of identical twins. One entry per CDR3 protein results from TCRdb running MiXCR on the 5' RACE reads. The sample carries 500,000 to 600,000 distinct CDR3 sequences, roughly 21% recorded once. Separately, the same data were catalogued under a study of T cells expressing NK-cell markers.

The sample was CD4+ T cells sorted from blood. These receptors were taken from a woman under 30 in good health.

The chain links TRBV20-1 to TRBJ2-1, with D perhaps being TRBD1 or TRBD2 (5 bases each). The germline gives CDR1 DFQATT, CDR2 SNEGSKA (reference sequence). V shed 3 bases and J shed 0 bases, with 15 bases lying between them. The CDR3 has 16 amino acids. The CDR3 DNA follows: TGCAGTGCTAGGACCCACCGGGGCTCCTCCTACAATGAGCAGTTCTTC. It codes for CSARTHRGSSYNEQFF.

V usage is TRBV27 and J usage is TRBJ1-5; D call uncertain. Looked up from germline, CDR1 is MNHEY and CDR2 is SMNVEV (reference sequence). This CDR3 contains 15 residues. Trimming took off 2 bases at V and 1 base at J, with 9 bases between the two ends. This CDR3 reads CASSLNGESNQPQHF. As DNA, the CDR3 is TGTGCCAGCAGTTTAAACGGGGAGAGCAATCAGCCCCAGCATTTT.

The V and J genes are TRBV4-2 and TRBJ2-3; D could derive from TRBD1 or TRBD2 (5 bases each). V lost 3 bases and J 2 bases, leaving 12 bases between the germline ends. The CDR3 is 15 amino acids. Germline CDR1 LGHNA, CDR2 YNFKEQ. CDR3 protein: CASSQAGAFTDTQYF. DNA of the CDR3: TGTGCCAGCAGCCAGGCCGGGGCGTTCACAGATACGCAGTATTTT.

The genes are TRBV5-4 and TRBJ2-3; perhaps TRBD2 as D (6 bases). Germline CDR1 and CDR2: SGHNT and YYREEE (reference sequence). CDR3 length: 14 amino acids. Trimming shortened V by 2 bases and J by 6 bases, and 13 bases separated the two germline ends. CDR3 loop: CASSFWGSGDTQYF. Here the CDR3 DNA reads TGTGCCAGCAGCTTTTGGGGGAGCGGGGATACGCAGTATTTT.

The chain uses TRBV29-1 and TRBJ1-2; unclear D gene. This CDR3 comprises 11 residues. V lost 4 bases to trimming and J lost 6 bases, with 9 bases between them. Germline assignment: CDR1 SQVTM and CDR2 ANQGSEA. Here the CDR3 reads CSVVGSDGYTF. The CDR3, as DNA: TGCAGCGTTGTTGGTTCGGATGGCTACACCTTC. Full variable domain (rest looked up from reference TRBV29-1 and TRBJ1-2): SAVISQKPSRDICQRGTSLTIQCQVDSQVTMMFWYRQQPGQSLTLIATANQGSEATYESGFVIDKFPISRPNLTFSTLTVSNMSPEDSSIYLCSVVGSDGYTFGSGTRLTVV.

This clonotype appeared a few times. This chain connects TRBV5-5 to TRBJ2-1; D tentatively reads TRBD1 or TRBD2 (6 bases each). This CDR3 is built from 12 residues. The V end lost 5 bases, the J end lost 15 bases, and 18 bases lay between the germline ends. CDR1 is SGHKS and CDR2 is YYEKEE in the germline V gene (reference sequence). In nucleotides, the CDR3 is TGTGCCAGCAGGGAAAAGGGGGACTCTCCGTTCTTC. Translated, it gives CASREKGDSPFF. Full variable domain (missing parts from reference TRBV5-5 and TRBJ2-1): DAGVTQSPTHLIKTRGQQVTLRCSPISGHKSVSWYQQVLGQGPQFIFQYYEKEERGRGNFPDRFSARQFPNYSSELNVNALLLGDSALYLCASREKGDSPFFGPGTRLTVL.

The chain carries TRBV11-2 and TRBJ2-3; D gene ambiguous. V lost 5 bases and J 1 base, leaving 13 bases between the germline ends. The CDR3 runs 15 residues. Per germline, CDR1 SGHAT and CDR2 FQNNGV. The DNA of the CDR3 is TGTGCCAGCAGCCCATCGGGTCTGGGCACAGATACGCAGTATTTT. It codes for CASSPSGLGTDTQYF. Combining the CDR3 with reference TRBV11-2 and TRBJ2-3 gives the whole variable domain EAGVAQSPRYKIIEKRQSVAFWCNPISGHATLYWYQQILGQGPKLLIQFQNNGVVDDSQLPKDRFSAERLKGVDSTLKIQPAKLEDSAVYLCASSPSGLGTDTQYFGPGTRLTVL.

The CDR3 here is CASSSNREQPQHF. CDR3 in DNA: TGTGCCAGCAGCTCCAACAGGGAACAGCCCCAGCATTTT. The chain combines TRBV5-4 with TRBJ1-5, with a possible D match to TRBD1 (6 bases). The CDR3 has 13 residues. Germline V gene data show CDR1 as SGHNT and CDR2 as YYREEE (reference sequence). Trimming took 3 bases from V and 7 from J, leaving 11 bases between them.

V is TRBV20-1 and J is TRBJ1-6, with TRBD1 matching over 8 bases. CDR3 size: 12 residues. J was trimmed by 13 bases and V by 5 bases; bases with no gene match: 7. Germline V gene sequence: CDR1 DFQATT, CDR2 SNEGSKA (reference sequence). CDR3 nucleotide sequence: TGCAGTGCTCGGACAGGGTCCTCGCCCCTCCACTTT. Its protein product is CSARTGSSPLHF.

The chain carries TRBV2 and TRBJ2-3, with D possibly TRBD1 on 7 matching bases. This CDR3 has 14 residues. Germline CDR1 reads SNHLY; CDR2 reads FYNNEI. Trimming pared 9 bases from V and 1 base from J, leaving 14 bases between. CDR3 in amino acids: CASPPRGGTDTQYF. The CDR3 DNA is TGTGCCAGTCCCCCCAGGGGGGGCACAGATACGCAGTATTTT.

The chain combines TRBV24-1 with TRBJ2-2; the D is unclear. Per the germline V gene, CDR1 is KGHDR and CDR2 is SFDVKD. Trimming shortened V by 0 bases and J by 0 bases, and 7 bases separated the two germline ends. The CDR3 sequence is 16 residues long. This CDR3 reads CATSDLKGPNTGELFF. CDR3 DNA sequence: TGTGCCACCAGTGATTTGAAAGGGCCGAACACCGGGGAGCTGTTTTTT.

This clonotype was seen a few times. CDR3 nucleotides: TGCGCCAGCAGCTTGTCTGGGACAGGGGGCCGGGGCTATGGCTACACCTTC. It yields the protein CASSLSGTGGRGYGYTF. The rearrangement uses TRBV5-1 and TRBJ1-2; 12 bases map to TRBD1. This CDR3 has 17 amino acids. From germline, CDR1 is SGHRS and CDR2 YFSETQ. V lost 1 base to trimming and J lost 4 bases; unmatched junction nucleotides: 8.